Below, 14 T cell receptor beta chains from the same sample are listed, as sequenced in a study of blood T cells in healthy people across ages (dated by TCRdb to the mid-2010s). The method was 5' RACE. Sequencing relied on an Illumina HiSeq 2500. A second PCR of about 6 to 11 cycles was run with a J-beta primer mix and a sample-barcoded 5' primer. TCRdb trimmed public reads at Q25 via fastp, called clones via MiXCR and kept in-frame beta chains. Each entry merges the rows of one CDR3 protein and shows their most common DNA and genes. The sample table holds 700,000 or so distinct CDR3 sequences, of which 22% were seen once. Less than 25% of the sample is held by the ten biggest clonotypes. Sequencing input: blood. These receptors all stem from a man aged 70 or older in good health.

The chain carries TRBV25-1 and TRBJ1-4, with 10 nucleotides matching TRBD1. This CDR3 is 16 amino acids long. V trimming: 3 bases; J trimming: 6 bases; junction bases outside the gene matches: 7. Germline V gene sequence: CDR1 MGHDK, CDR2 SYGVNS. CDR3 nucleotides: TGTGCCAGCAGTGACCCGCGGACAGGGGGGTATGAAAAACTGTTTTTT. Protein sequence: CASSDPRTGGYEKLFF.

The chain joins TRBV6-5 to TRBJ1-3; the D gene is possibly TRBD1 (5 bases). Per germline, CDR1 MNHEY and CDR2 SVGAGI. The CDR3 runs to 16 residues. The V end lost 0 bases, the J end lost 5 bases, and 14 bases lay between the germline ends. The CDR3 sequence: CASSYSLSRERNTIYF. Here the CDR3 DNA reads TGTGCCAGCAGTTACTCGTTGTCCAGGGAACGAAACACCATATATTTT.

This sequence joins TRBV2 and TRBJ1-1; the D gene is possibly TRBD1 (5 bases). CDR1 and CDR2 (germline): SNHLY, FYNNEI. The CDR3 sequence is 13 residues long. The V and J ends lost 6 bases and 6 bases respectively, with 14 bases between them. The CDR3 DNA follows: TGTGCCAGCAGCCCTCCAGTGGGGGCTGAAGCTTTCTTT. The encoded protein is CASSPPVGAEAFF. The full variable domain, in which reference TRBV2 and TRBJ1-1 provide the parts outside the CDR3, is EPEVTQTPSHQVTQMGQEVILRCVPISNHLYFYWYRQILGQKVEFLVSFYNNEISEKSEIFDDQFSVERPDGSNFTLKIRSTKLEDSAMYFCASSPPVGAEAFFGQGTRLTVV.

The V call is TRBV28, the J call TRBJ1-2, with 9 bases identical to TRBD1. This CDR3 contains 16 residues. J gave up 6 bases and V 3 bases, and 11 bases lay outside the gene matches. The germline gives CDR1 MDHEN, CDR2 SYDVKM. The DNA of the CDR3 is TGTGCCAGCAGTTTCCCGCGGGACAGGGCTTTCCATGGCTACACCTTC. This codes for CASSFPRDRAFHGYTF.

Comments on this clonotype: The germline gene is not matched at one end of the junction; a read error may be the cause. The genes are TRBV7-9 and TRBJ1-2; D gene unclear. CDR1 and CDR2 (germline): SEHNR, FQNEAQ (reference sequence). This CDR3 has 14 amino acids. In DNA form, the CDR3 reads TGTGCCAACAGCTTAGAACAGCCGAACTATGGCTACACCTTC. Translation gives CANSLEQPNYGYTF.

About this clonotype: The junction differs from germline at one of its ends, possibly a read error. The chain couples TRBV7-2 to TRBJ2-3, with D possibly being TRBD2 (6 bases). Germline-derived CDR1 and CDR2 are SGHTA and FQGNSA. The CDR3 covers 13 residues. The CDR3 loop is CASSLGGTGHLNF. The CDR3 nucleotides are TGTGCCAGCAGCTTAGGGGGGACTGGGCATTTGAATTTT. Filled out from reference TRBV7-2 and TRBJ2-3, the complete variable domain reads GAGVSQSPSNKVTEKGKDVELRCDPISGHTALYWYRQSLGQGLEFLIYFQGNSAPDKSGLPSDRFSAERTGGSVSTLTIQRTQQEDSAVYLCASSLGGTGHLNFGPGTRLTVL.

The chain links TRBV5-1 to TRBJ2-5; D might be TRBD1 (6 bases). TRBJ2-7 matches the DNA end more closely, so the J call is doubtful. Germline CDR1 reads SGHRS; CDR2 reads YFSETQ. The CDR3 covers 13 residues. The CDR3 DNA is TGCGCCAGCAGCATTGGGGACACCTACGAGCAGTACTTC. It encodes CASSIGDTYEQYF.

A few counts support this clonotype. This sequence joins TRBV11-2 and TRBJ2-7; D call uncertain. V shed 4 bases and J shed 0 bases, with 10 bases lying between them. CDR1 SGHAT and CDR2 FQNNGV come from the germline V gene. The CDR3 is 14 residues long. The CDR3 here is CASSSPENSYEQYF. The CDR3, as DNA: TGTGCCAGCAGCTCCCCTGAGAACTCCTACGAGCAGTACTTC.

This clonotype was seen more than once but under ten times. This chain connects TRBV7-9 to TRBJ1-4, with 8 nucleotides matching TRBD1. Germline assignment: CDR1 SEHNR and CDR2 FQNEAQ (reference sequence). V lost 4 bases to trimming and J lost 7 bases; unmatched junction nucleotides: 5. The CDR3 loop spans 14 amino acids. CDR3 region: CASSSGTGFEKLFF. CDR3 nucleotide sequence: TGTGCCAGCAGCTCAGGGACAGGTTTTGAAAAACTGTTTTTT.

The chain employs TRBV12-3 or TRBV12-4 and TRBJ2-7; 8 bases align to TRBD2. Near its end, the DNA agrees better with TRBJ2-1, so the J call may be wrong. This CDR3 contains 15 residues. CDR3: CASSRGGPTYNEQFF. The DNA of the CDR3 is TGTGCCAGCAGCCGCGGGGGGCCGACTTACAATGAGCAGTTCTTC.

A remark on this clonotype: A much larger clone differs by one base, so this may be a read error. The CDR3 does not close with the conserved phenylalanine or tryptophan, likely indicating a read error. For the CDR3, the DNA is TGCAGTGCTAGCCCCTCGGACAGGGGTGATGGCTACACCTCC. Protein: CSASPSDRGDGYTS. J is TRBJ1-2 and V is TRBV20-1; 9 positions agree with TRBD1. Trimming took 3 bases from V and 6 from J; bases not matched to a gene: 8. The CDR3 runs 14 residues. Germline lookup yields CDR1 DFQATT and CDR2 SNEGSKA (reference sequence).

The chain uses TRBV12-3 or TRBV12-4 and TRBJ1-3; 7 positions match TRBD1. The CDR3 has 15 amino acids. Unmatched junction bases numbered 7, after V lost 6 bases and J lost 2 bases. The DNA for the CDR3 is TGTGCCAGCAGCCTCAGACAGGGAACTGGAAACACCATATATTTT. It yields the protein CASSLRQGTGNTIYF.

The table lists this clonotype with many counts. The V and J genes are TRBV29-1 and TRBJ1-2; D is possibly TRBD1 (5 bases). This CDR3 is 12 amino acids long. CDR1 SQVTM and CDR2 ANQGSEA come from the germline V gene. The V gene lost 2 bases and the J gene lost 6 bases, with 10 bases spanning the gap. Written as DNA, the CDR3 is TGCAGCGTTGAAACGGGGCCCCATGGCTACACCTTC. This gives the protein CSVETGPHGYTF.

For the CDR3, the DNA is TGCAGCGTTGGGTCGAGCCGAGGACAGGCTTTGGGTGGCTACACCTTC. Its translation: CSVGSSRGQALGGYTF. V is TRBV29-1 and J is TRBJ1-2; 7 bases align to TRBD1. In germline, CDR1 is SQVTM, CDR2 ANQGSEA. This CDR3 has 16 amino acids. Trimming took 4 bases from V and 7 from J; bases not matched to a gene: 18.